This T cell receptor (beta chain) was captured in a study of blood T cell repertoires in COVID-19 (TCRdb year 2020). Concerning the study at large: Collaborator samples came from the United States, Italy and Spain and covered acute and convalescent phases of COVID-19. Deeply sampled blood TCRbeta repertoires from subjects exposed to, actively infected with, or recovered from COVID-19 were included in the dataset. The repertoires were released in a freely available public database intended as a resource for research on the immune response to SARS-CoV-2. Samples came from the ongoing ImmuneRACE study (first 160 participants) plus 1,254 subjects from 6 global collaborators. Where available, HLA class I and class II types were taken from metadata supplied by the sample provider and were not determined by assay-based typing. Nearly every sample came with metadata listing a de-identified subject ID, COVID-19 status, age in years and sex. The prospective study material was composed of cDNA or gDNA derived from T cells, B-cell-depleted T cells, or PBMCs. The full study reports these points: The amount of clinical and demographic metadata varied by source and participant and was provided uncurated.

The immunoSEQ Assay, a bias-controlled multiplex PCR, was used to amplify TCRbeta CDR3 regions from genomic DNA. For the original study's pipeline: The number of nucleated cells in each sample was estimated by amplification of reference gene primers within the assay. To quantify the absolute abundance of each unique TCRbeta CDR3 rearrangement, sequence reads were collapsed and filtered. Productive Simpson clonality was computed per sample as the square root of Simpson's diversity index over productive rearrangements. TCRdb re-hosts the immuneACCESS table, in-frame sequences only. Its copies lack some clones; in the studies checked, an unresolved V gene accounts for under half of them, and the cause for the rest is not known. V and J calls and clone size come straight from that table; D and trimming were deduced from the DNA. This sample gives about 130,000 clones in total; approximately 81% of them show up just once. Jointly, the top ten make up 37% of the sample.

With regard to this clone: This clone's antigen is unknown. Base-call qualities are not available, and no considerably larger clone is one nucleotide away.

Trimming at the junction amounts to 3 bases on V and 8 bases on J, and the germline ends lie 13 bases apart. Sequences MDHEN (CDR1) and SYDVKM (CDR2) are obtained from the germline V gene. Spanning cysteine to phenylalanine, the CDR3 consists of 13 amino acids. The only DNA kept is the CDR3, 39 bases in frame from the first base. Whole blood was collected in K2EDTA tubes by collaborating institutions according to the institutions' own protocols. For TCRbeta analysis, collaborators shipped samples in one of three forms: frozen whole blood, isolated PBMCs, or DNA extracted from either of those sample types.

The rearranged chain carries TRBV28 and TRBJ1-2, with TRBD1 tentatively as D gene (6 bases match). The origin of this receptor is a man aged 40-49 years with active or convalescent COVID-19. Sample: peripheral blood. The CDR3 is CASSFPRGRGYTF. The sequence in DNA is TGTGCCAGCAGTTTCCCCAGGGGAAGAGGCTACACCTTC.